This T cell receptor beta chain originates from a study of shared clonotypes between healthy human individuals. V was pared by 5 bases and J by 3 bases, with 14 bases between. The CDR3 has 14 residues. From germline, CDR1 is SNHLY and CDR2 FYNNEI. Clones were read by immunoSEQ multiplex PCR, and TCRdb kept only the in-frame ones, dropping some. This table holds 2 million to 2.5 million clones, about 94% found once. General study points: Generally, naive subsets came out with larger estimated richness than memory subsets.

Details on this clone: Its cognate antigen is unknown.

The origin of this receptor is a man aged 18-30 years in good health. Sequenced input: naive CD4+ T cells sorted from blood. Sample subset: CD45RA+ positively selected. This chain uses TRBV2 with TRBJ2-7, with D possibly TRBD1 on 6 matching bases. The CDR3, as DNA: TGTGCCAGCAGTTCACAGGGAGAATTCTACGAGCAGTACTTC. Its translation is CASSSQGEFYEQYF.